This TCR beta chain stems from a study of beta chain features in type 1 diabetes. Whole-study context: Some 110,000,000 sorted cells were examined across all samples.

CDR1 is SGHRS, CDR2 YFSETQ, per germline. The ends were cut back, 7 bases at V and 2 bases at J, with 10 bases in the middle. This CDR3 region has 14 residues. This clone was found many times. What it binds is not known. Study-level points and caveats: PCR might show a preference for shorter templates, equally across patients and controls. In cDNA sequencing, cells with high TCR expression could be over-represented. A pattern of fewer insertions and more deletions at VDJ junctions was seen in type 1 diabetes patients.

Reverse transcribing all isolated RNA meant expressed TCRB transcripts were sequenced. TCRdb's table, derived via immunoSEQ multiplex PCR, lists solely in-frame clones and lacks some. The sample gives 130,000 to 150,000 clones, less than 9% of which show up once; 1.1% to 1.5% is in the top ten. This receptor was obtained from a woman aged 25-40 years in good health. Sequencing was performed on central memory CD4+ T cells from blood. This chain uses TRBV5-1 with TRBJ2-6; no clear D. The CDR3 here is CASGRSTGANVLTF. CDR3 bases: TGCGCCAGCGGCCGGAGTACTGGGGCCAACGTCCTGACTTTC. Combining the CDR3 with reference TRBV5-1 and TRBJ2-6 gives the whole variable domain KAGVTQTPRYLIKTRGQQVTLSCSPISGHRSVSWYQQTPGQGLQFLFEYFSETQRNKGNFPGRFSGRQFSNSRSEMNVSTLELGDSALYLCASGRSTGANVLTFGAGSRLTVL.